This T cell receptor (beta chain) was sequenced in a study of blood T cell repertoires in COVID-19 (dated by TCRdb to the early 2020s). In terms of the full investigation: Collaborator samples came from the United States, Italy and Spain and covered acute and convalescent phases of COVID-19. The repertoires were released in a freely available public database meant as a resource for research on the immune response to SARS-CoV-2. Samples were obtained from the ongoing ImmuneRACE study (first 160 participants) and from approximately 1,200 subjects provided by 6 global collaborators. A de-identified subject ID, COVID-19 status, age in years and sex were almost always included in the sample metadata. Where available, HLA class I and class II types were taken from metadata supplied by the sample provider and were not determined by assay-based typing. The dataset comprised deeply sampled blood TCRbeta repertoires from subjects exposed to, actively infected with, or recovered from COVID-19. The material from the prospective study consisted of cDNA or gDNA derived from T cells, B-cell-depleted T cells, or PBMCs. Broad study findings and their caveats: How much clinical and demographic metadata was included differed by source and by participant, and the metadata was provided uncurated.

The immunoSEQ Assay, a bias-controlled multiplex PCR, was used to amplify TCRbeta CDR3 regions from genomic DNA. The authors processed their data as follows. Nucleated cell counts per sample were estimated from amplification of reference gene primers within the assay. To quantify the absolute abundance of each unique TCRbeta CDR3 rearrangement, sequence reads were collapsed and filtered. For each sample, productive Simpson clonality was calculated as the square root of Simpson's diversity index over productive rearrangements. Held by TCRdb, this immuneACCESS table contains in-frame sequences only and omits some clones. Under half of the omission traces to an unresolved V gene where checked; the cause of the rest is unknown. That table gives V, J and clone size, and the DNA gave D and trimming. In all, the sample holds fewer than 350,000 clones, and 85% of those were seen once. 1.5% to 2% of the sample goes to the ten largest clones.

About this clone: The target of this receptor is not known. No much larger clone exists at a distance of one base, and base qualities are not known.

The CDR3 runs 12 amino acids, cysteine and phenylalanine included. The entry retains the CDR3 DNA only, 36 bases that are in frame from base 1. The junction shows trimming of 3 bases on V and 13 bases on J, plus 13 bases between the germline ends. CDR1 and CDR2 were assigned from the germline V gene (reference sequence) as SEHNR and FQNEAQ. Participants in the prospective study were aged roughly 18 to 100 years, lived in 20 to 30 United States geographic areas, and enrolled through a virtual design. Cohort assignment in the prospective study relied on participant-reported clinical history from a screening survey and a study questionnaire. A participant counted as exposed if, within 2 weeks of entering the study, that participant had been in contact with someone who had a PCR-confirmed or clinician-diagnosed COVID-19 case. In the prospective study, mobile phlebotomists collected whole blood, serum and a nasopharyngeal or oropharyngeal swab from each participant. Over a 2-month period, participants in the prospective study had the option of providing additional blood draws and questionnaires. Before DNA extraction, blood samples from the prospective study were shipped at room temperature or frozen.

The receptor's source is a woman aged 25 to 39 who had been exposed to COVID-19. Sequences were obtained from PBMCs or T cells enriched from blood (not recorded which). In this chain, TRBV7-9 is recombined with TRBJ2-1; matching of 5 bases hints at TRBD1 as the D gene. CDR3 reads: CASSFASQGQFF. The DNA reads TGTGCCAGCAGCTTTGCAAGTCAGGGACAGTTCTTC.